This TCR beta chain was documented in a study of regulatory T cells in long-lasting Graves disease. Across the whole study: Patients newly diagnosed with Graves' had been on antithyroid drugs for under 3 months. Notes on the study in general: Persistent-disease Graves' patients showed less TCR diversity than new cases.

The CDR3 extends over 14 amino acids. V lost 7 bases and J lost 7, with 20 bases in between. In germline, CDR1 is SQVTM, CDR2 ANQGSEA. As to time point: newly diagnosed GD, antithyroid drugs for less than 3 months. PBMCs were the source of the RNA used for TCR sequencing. This clonotype was detected ten times or more. The antigen is undetermined. Building of the TCR beta libraries involved iRepertoire HTBI primers and Arm-PCR of CDR3 regions. Using its own MiXCR run on the multiplex PCR reads, TCRdb lists one record per CDR3 protein. In the table there are about 420,000 distinct CDR3 sequences, roughly 15% of which are singletons. The same data also contributed to another study, on T cells in Graves' hyperthyroidism and ophthalmopathy. As reported in that work: Uncontrolled infection, other autoimmune disease, pregnancy or lactation barred patients from enrollment. An initial round of RT-PCR targeting the TCR CDR3 relied on the HTBI primer set.

The chain employs TRBV29-1 and TRBJ2-1; D might be TRBD2 (5 bases). Sequenced here: peripheral blood mononuclear cells (PBMCs), sampled at new diagnosis, from a patient treated with antithyroid drugs. The clonotype comes from a woman between 18 and 29 years old with Graves disease. The chain's CDR3 is CSAPIPTGGNEQFF. CDR3 coding DNA: TGCAGCGCCCCGATCCCCACGGGCGGGAATGAGCAGTTCTTC.